The present TCR beta chain was sequenced within a study of cytomegalovirus exposure and HLA in healthy donors. Germline CDR1 reads SGHNT; CDR2 reads YYREEE (reference sequence). This CDR3 is 16 amino acids long. Findings and limits, study-wide: In a later analysis, a missense DCLRE1C variant was linked to TCR beta V- and J-gene trimming. Roughly uniform depth of sequencing across donors was assumed in presence/absence analyses.

PCR employed 60 Vbeta and 13 Jbeta primers. Data came from immunoSEQ multiplex PCR; TCRdb stores just in-frame clones and leaves some out. In the table there are some 110,000 clones, 50% to 70% of which are singletons. A word on this clone: Antigen: not known.

The gene calls are TRBV5-4 and TRBJ2-5; 9 bases match TRBD1. The assigned J gene may be wrong: the sequence end matches TRBJ2-7 better. Specimen: PBMCs. This sequence was found in a woman between 35 and 50 years old in good health and CMV-seropositive. The CDR3 DNA reads TGTGCCAGCAGCTTGGGGGGGGACAGGGTACTCGGCGAGCAGTACTTC. Encoded protein: CASSLGGDRVLGEQYF.